This TCR beta chain was obtained from a study of tumor and adjacent non-tumor tissue in lung cancer. Study overall: Aged about 30 to 76 years, patients included about 11 men and a handful of women with stage I to III disease.

The CDR3 spans 11 residues. The V gene's germline CDR1 is SEHNR and CDR2 FQNEAQ (reference sequence). V lost 4 bases and J lost 3, with 3 bases in between. A modified ARM-PCR protocol with three rounds of nested PCR amplified TCRbeta. TCRdb analysed the multiplex PCR reads with MiXCR anew, one entry per CDR3 protein. The data contain over 100,000 distinct CDR3 sequences, more than 70% of them singletons. The template was RNA from unsorted bulk tissue. This clonotype has a handful of counts. Sequenced material: lung tumor tissue. The chain uses TRBV7-9 and TRBJ2-5; D is unclear. This receptor was identified in a woman aged 60 to 75 with non-small cell lung cancer. As DNA, the CDR3 is TGTGCCAGCAGCTATAAAGAGACCCAGTACTTC. Translating gives CASSYKETQYF.